Presented here are 23 T cell receptor beta chains from one specimen sequenced in a study of T cells in Graves' hyperthyroidism and ophthalmopathy. Template material for amplifying TCR beta CDR3 regions consisted of RNA transcripts. Carried out on the TCR CDR3, a first-round RT-PCR used the HTBI primer set. Via MiXCR, TCRdb re-called the multiplex PCR reads, giving one row per CDR3 protein. The top ten clones hold around 17% of a sample with over 500,000 distinct CDR3 sequences, over 15% of them seen once. Sequencing was done on a sample of blood. The receptor set was obtained from a woman aged 18-29 years with Graves' ophthalmopathy.

V gene TRBV20-1 combines with J gene TRBJ2-7; 14 nucleotides align to TRBD2. CDR1 and CDR2 (germline): DFQATT, SNEGSKA (reference sequence). V trimming: 4 bases; J trimming: 5 bases; junction bases outside the gene matches: 7. This CDR3 spans 15 amino acids. In DNA form, the CDR3 reads TGCAGTGCTATGGGACTAGCGGGAGTAACTGACGAGCAGTACTTC. This encodes CSAMGLAGVTDEQYF.

The chain uses TRBV11-2 and TRBJ2-7; possible D gene TRBD2, 6 bases. With 3 bases removed from V and 0 bases from J, the gap between germline ends came to 12 bases. CDR1 is SGHAT, CDR2 FQNNGV, per germline. The CDR3 spans 15 residues. The CDR3 sequence is CASSFGAGVSYEQYF. The CDR3 DNA reads as TGTGCCAGCAGCTTTGGAGCGGGTGTCTCCTACGAGCAGTACTTC.

In this sample, this clonotype turned up many times. V and J are TRBV2 and TRBJ2-3, with D tentatively TRBD1 (5 bases). V was shortened by 6 bases and J by 0 bases, with 7 bases between the two germline ends. The CDR3 totals 13 residues. The germline gives CDR1 SNHLY, CDR2 FYNNEI. CDR3 sequence reads: CASRGVSTDTQYF. In nucleotides, the CDR3 is TGTGCCAGCAGAGGGGTGAGCACAGATACGCAGTATTTT.

Ten or more counts support this clonotype. The chain links TRBV6-1 to TRBJ1-6, with D unclear. The ends were cut back, 3 bases at V and 1 base at J, with 16 bases in the middle. Germline values: CDR1 MNHNS, CDR2 SASEGT. The CDR3 totals 18 residues. This chain's CDR3 is CASSDATMEGSYNSPLHF. The CDR3 nucleotides are TGTGCCAGCAGTGACGCCACGATGGAAGGATCCTATAATTCACCCCTCCACTTT.

CDR3 sequence reads: CASSSVGFTEAFF. CDR3 in DNA: TGTGCCAGCAGTTCGGTAGGGTTCACTGAAGCTTTCTTT. The chain couples TRBV27 to TRBJ1-1; D is unresolved. The CDR3 has 13 residues. Between the trimmed V and J ends, which lost 4 bases and 4 bases, there was a span of 10 bases. Germline assignment: CDR1 MNHEY and CDR2 SMNVEV (reference sequence).

This clonotype was observed a handful of times. The CDR3 region has the DNA TGTGCCAGCAGCTTAATACGGAACCCCTCTGGAAACACCATATATTTT. This translates into CASSLIRNPSGNTIYF. V gene TRBV11-2 combines with J gene TRBJ1-3; D unresolved. Germline values: CDR1 SGHAT, CDR2 FQNNGV. The CDR3 has 16 amino acids. V was clipped by 2 bases and J by 0 bases, with 11 bases between them.

This clonotype showed up many times. The chain employs TRBV5-1 and TRBJ2-1; 7 bases map to TRBD1. The CDR3 runs 15 residues. Germline values: CDR1 SGHRS, CDR2 YFSETQ. V was clipped by 3 bases and J by 6 bases; unmatched bases: 9. The CDR3 reads CASSSTGSDINEQFF. As DNA, the CDR3 is TGCGCCAGCAGCTCGACAGGGTCGGATATCAATGAGCAGTTCTTC.

The rearrangement joins TRBV11-2 to TRBJ2-3, with 11 bases that match TRBD2. The V gene's germline CDR1 is SGHAT and CDR2 FQNNGV. The J segment lost 2 bases and the V segment lost 4 bases, leaving 5 bases of the junction unmatched. The CDR3 is 16 residues long. The CDR3 sequence is CASSSPGLAATDTQYF. In DNA form, the CDR3 reads TGTGCCAGCAGCTCACCGGGACTAGCGGCCACAGATACGCAGTATTTT.

The V and J genes are TRBV11-3 and TRBJ2-2; D assignment may be TRBD1 or TRBD2 (6 bases each). The CDR3 consists of 16 residues. Germline loops: CDR1 SGHNT, CDR2 YENEEA. V lost 4 bases and J 4 bases, leaving 16 bases between the germline ends. The CDR3 bases are TGTGCCAGCAGCTCCCCCCTGGGGGGCAGCACCGGGGAGCTGTTTTTT. Protein sequence: CASSSPLGGSTGELFF.

This clonotype was counted many times. This rearrangement joins TRBV3-1 to TRBJ2-1, with 9 bases fitting TRBD1. Germline CDR1 reads LGHDT; CDR2 reads YNNKEL (reference sequence). The CDR3 covers 17 residues. After removal of 0 bases from V and 2 bases from J, the junction contained 5 bases not matched to a gene. DNA of the CDR3: TGTGCCAGCAGCCAAGAGCTAACAGGGGGCCCCTACAATGAGCAGTTCTTC. It is translated as CASSQELTGGPYNEQFF.

The J gene is TRBJ2-5, the V gene TRBV12-3 or TRBV12-4; D might be TRBD1 (7 bases). The CDR3 is 13 amino acids. The V end was cut by 5 bases, the J end by 13 bases, with 20 bases between. The CDR3 nucleotides read TGTGCCAGCAGTCAGGGGGGCTTTAACAATAGGTACTTC. Amino acid sequence: CASSQGGFNNRYF.

This clonotype was found many times. V and J are TRBV12-3 or TRBV12-4 and TRBJ2-3; D unclear. This CDR3 comprises 12 residues. V was cut by 4 bases and J by 13 bases, with 15 bases left in between. The CDR3 is CASSSLYRTEYF. The CDR3 nucleotides are TGTGCCAGCAGTTCCCTCTACCGGACGGAGTATTTT.

The rearrangement uses TRBV20-1 and TRBJ1-1; 8 bases agree with TRBD1. The CDR3 totals 14 residues. V was pared by 0 bases and J by 4 bases, with 4 bases of the junction left unmatched. Germline CDR1 is DFQATT and CDR2 is SNEGSKA (reference sequence). The CDR3 nucleotides read TGCAGTGCTAGAGATTTACAGGGGGGCACTGAAGCTTTCTTT. This encodes CSARDLQGGTEAFF.

In this sample, this clonotype turned up many times. This chain connects TRBV28 to TRBJ2-7, with D perhaps matching TRBD1 or TRBD2 (5 bases each). Germline V gene lookup returns CDR1 MDHEN and CDR2 SYDVKM. V lost 5 bases to trimming and J lost 3 bases, with 23 bases between them. This CDR3 region has 17 residues. The CDR3 DNA reads as TGTGCCAGCAGTAGAGGAGGAGGTAGACAGATTAACTACGAGCAGTACTTC. Amino acid sequence: CASSRGGGRQINYEQYF.

Of note for this clonotype: A much larger clonotype is one base distant, so this may be a read error. The chain joins TRBV6-1 to TRBJ2-5, with a tentative D call TRBD2 (6 bases). The CDR3 totals 15 residues. With 5 bases removed from V and 6 bases from J, the gap between germline ends came to 19 bases. CDR1 is MNHNS, CDR2 SASEGT, per germline. DNA of the CDR3: TGTGCCAGCAGTCCTCAGGGTCATCGGGAGCAGACCCAGTACTTC. Residues: CASSPQGHREQTQYF.

This clonotype appeared a single time. The junction does not match germline at one end; this may be a read error. This sequence joins TRBV10-2 and TRBJ1-2; D gene unclear. Germline V gene data show CDR1 as WSHSY and CDR2 as SAAADI. The CDR3 sequence is 13 residues long. The CDR3 region is CATRPSGYYGYTF. CDR3 DNA sequence: TGTGCCACCAGGCCTAGCGGATACTATGGCTACACCTTC.

This clonotype occurred many times. The rearrangement joins TRBV20-1 to TRBJ2-1; 7 bases are a match to TRBD2. Germline V gene sequence: CDR1 DFQATT, CDR2 SNEGSKA (reference sequence). The CDR3 runs to 15 residues. V dropped 6 bases and J dropped 6; count of bases not matched to a gene: 14. The CDR3 here is CSASFTSAPGNEQFF. The CDR3 DNA reads as TGCAGTGCCTCATTTACTAGCGCCCCTGGCAATGAGCAGTTCTTC.

The sample holds many counts of this clonotype. This rearrangement joins TRBV11-2 to TRBJ2-3, with D possibly being TRBD2 (7 bases). Germline CDR1 is SGHAT and CDR2 is FQNNGV. The CDR3 consists of 16 residues. Trimming shortened V by 5 bases and J by 1 base, and 16 bases separated the two germline ends. CDR3 DNA: TGTGCCAGCAGCCCGAACAGGGAGGGAGGCACAGATACGCAGTATTTT. Translated, it gives CASSPNREGGTDTQYF. The full variable domain, rest sourced from reference TRBV11-2 and TRBJ2-3, is EAGVAQSPRYKIIEKRQSVAFWCNPISGHATLYWYQQILGQGPKLLIQFQNNGVVDDSQLPKDRFSAERLKGVDSTLKIQPAKLEDSAVYLCASSPNREGGTDTQYFGPGTRLTVL.

In this sample, this clonotype turned up a few times. V and J are TRBV6-5 and TRBJ2-1, with 9 nucleotides matching TRBD1. V was clipped by 0 bases and J by 7 bases; unmatched bases: 4. The CDR3 extends over 15 amino acids. The germline V gene has CDR1 MNHEY and CDR2 SVGAGI. CDR3 in amino acids: CASSYSSGQGNEQFF. DNA for the CDR3: TGTGCCAGCAGTTACTCGTCGGGACAGGGTAATGAGCAGTTCTTC.

This clonotype has at least ten counts. The rearrangement uses TRBV6-1 and TRBJ1-2, with TRBD1 as a possible D gene (5 bases). CDR3 length equals 12 residues. Germline CDR1 and CDR2: MNHNS and SASEGT. The V and J ends lost 4 bases and 4 bases respectively, with 7 bases between them. The CDR3 loop reads CASSGQPYGYTF. CDR3 DNA sequence: TGTGCCAGCAGTGGACAGCCCTATGGCTACACCTTC.

This clonotype was detected ten times or more. In DNA, the CDR3 is TGTGCCTGGAGTGAACTATCAGGGATCTACGAGCAGTACTTC. Translating it yields CAWSELSGIYEQYF. The rearrangement joins TRBV30 to TRBJ2-7, with a tentative D call TRBD1 (5 bases). Looked up from germline, CDR1 is GTSNPN and CDR2 is SVGIG (reference sequence). Between the trimmed V and J ends, which lost 1 base and 3 bases, there was a span of 13 bases. This CDR3 region has 14 residues.

This clonotype was counted a few times. The chain has TRBV2 and TRBJ2-4; D might be TRBD1 or TRBD2, each matching 6 bases. Trimming removed 2 bases at V and 7 bases at J, with 15 bases between. Germline CDR1 is SNHLY and CDR2 is FYNNEI. The CDR3 spans 15 residues. This CDR3 is CASSEFGGLRNIQYF. The CDR3, as DNA: TGTGCCAGCAGTGAATTTGGGGGGCTTCGGAACATTCAGTACTTC.

This clonotype was detected ten times or more. The chain recombines TRBV12-3 or TRBV12-4 with TRBJ2-2; a weak D match, TRBD1 (6 bases). The CDR3 has 15 residues. V gave up 7 bases and J gave up 0 bases, with 12 bases separating them. The CDR3 region has the DNA TGTGCCAGCAAGTGGGGGCCGTCGAACACCGGGGAGCTGTTTTTT. The encoded protein is CASKWGPSNTGELFF.